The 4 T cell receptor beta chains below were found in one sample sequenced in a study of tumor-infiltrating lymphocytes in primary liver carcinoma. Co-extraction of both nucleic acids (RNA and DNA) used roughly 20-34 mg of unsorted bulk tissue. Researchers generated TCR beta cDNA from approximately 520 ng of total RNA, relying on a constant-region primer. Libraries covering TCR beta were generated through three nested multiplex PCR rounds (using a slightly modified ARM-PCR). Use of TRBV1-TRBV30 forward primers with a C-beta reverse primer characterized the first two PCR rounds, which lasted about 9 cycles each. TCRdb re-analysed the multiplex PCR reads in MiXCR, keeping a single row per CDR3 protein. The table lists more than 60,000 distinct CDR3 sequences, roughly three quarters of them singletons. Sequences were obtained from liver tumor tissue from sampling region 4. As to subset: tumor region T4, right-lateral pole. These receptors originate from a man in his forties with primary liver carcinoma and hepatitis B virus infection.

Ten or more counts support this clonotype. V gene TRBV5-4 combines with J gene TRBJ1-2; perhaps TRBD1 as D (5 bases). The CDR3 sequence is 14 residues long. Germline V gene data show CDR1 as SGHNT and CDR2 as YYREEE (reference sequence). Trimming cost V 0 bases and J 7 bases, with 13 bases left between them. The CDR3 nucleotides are TGTGCCAGCAGCTTGGAGGCAGGGCGTGGTGGCTACACCTTC. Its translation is CASSLEAGRGGYTF.

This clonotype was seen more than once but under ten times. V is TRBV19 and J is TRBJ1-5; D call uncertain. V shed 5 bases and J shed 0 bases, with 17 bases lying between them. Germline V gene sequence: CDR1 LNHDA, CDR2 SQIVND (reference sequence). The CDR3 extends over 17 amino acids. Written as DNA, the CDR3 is TGTGCCAGTAGTCAAGGTTGGGCGGACCCTAGCAATCAGCCCCAGCATTTT. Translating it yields CASSQGWADPSNQPQHF.

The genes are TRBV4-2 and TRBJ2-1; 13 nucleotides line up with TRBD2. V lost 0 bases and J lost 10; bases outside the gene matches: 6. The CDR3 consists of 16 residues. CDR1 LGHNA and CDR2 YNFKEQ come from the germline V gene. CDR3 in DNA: TGTGCCAGCAGCCAAGATACTAGCGGGAGGGCAAAGGAGCAGTTCTTC. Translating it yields CASSQDTSGRAKEQFF.

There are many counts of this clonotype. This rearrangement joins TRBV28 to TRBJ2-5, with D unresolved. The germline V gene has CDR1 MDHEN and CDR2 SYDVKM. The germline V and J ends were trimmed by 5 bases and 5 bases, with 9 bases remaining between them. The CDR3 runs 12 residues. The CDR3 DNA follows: TGTGCCAGCAGTATTGACGGGGAGACCCAGTACTTC. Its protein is CASSIDGETQYF.